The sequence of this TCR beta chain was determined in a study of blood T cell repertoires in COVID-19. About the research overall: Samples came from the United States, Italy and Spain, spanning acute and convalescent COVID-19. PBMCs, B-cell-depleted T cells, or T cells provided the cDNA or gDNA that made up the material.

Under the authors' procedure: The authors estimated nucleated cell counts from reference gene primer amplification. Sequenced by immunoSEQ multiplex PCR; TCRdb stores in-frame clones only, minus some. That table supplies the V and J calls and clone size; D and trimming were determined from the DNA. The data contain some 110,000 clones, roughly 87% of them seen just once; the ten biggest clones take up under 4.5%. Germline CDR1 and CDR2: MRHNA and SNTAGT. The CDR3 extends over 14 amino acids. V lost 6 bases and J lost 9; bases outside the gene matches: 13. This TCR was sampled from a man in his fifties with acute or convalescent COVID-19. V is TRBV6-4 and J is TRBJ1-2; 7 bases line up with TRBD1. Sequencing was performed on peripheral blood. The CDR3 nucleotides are TGTGCCAGCAGCGCCGAGGGACAGCTGGGTAGCTACACCTTC. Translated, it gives CASSAEGQLGSYTF.